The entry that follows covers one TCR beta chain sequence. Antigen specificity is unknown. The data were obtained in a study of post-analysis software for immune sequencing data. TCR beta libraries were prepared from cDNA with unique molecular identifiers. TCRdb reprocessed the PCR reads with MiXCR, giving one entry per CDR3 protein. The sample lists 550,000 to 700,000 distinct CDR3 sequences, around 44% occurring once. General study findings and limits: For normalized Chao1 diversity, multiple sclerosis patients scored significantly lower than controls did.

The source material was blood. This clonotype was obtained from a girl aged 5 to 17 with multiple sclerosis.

Here the CDR3 reads CASRSEVEAFF. The CDR3 DNA reads as TGTGCCAGCAGGAGCGAGGTGGAAGCTTTCTTT. The V gene is TRBV6-5, the J gene TRBJ1-1; D gene ambiguous. Germline loops: CDR1 MNHEY, CDR2 SVGAGI. This CDR3 has 11 residues. Trimming took 6 bases from V and 8 from J, leaving 10 bases between them.